A selection of T cell receptor beta chains follows, all from one sample in a study of shared clonotypes between healthy human individuals. Repertoires were generated with immunoSEQ multiplex PCR, while TCRdb's copy carries only in-frame clones and drops some. The table records hundreds of thousands of clones, roughly 98% of them present only once. The sequenced sample consisted of naive CD8+ T cells sorted from blood. The receptors originated from a man in his thirties or forties in good health. CDR3s include the opening cysteine and the closing phenylalanine or tryptophan. A D gene is named only where the DNA matches it firmly. The listing skips clone size in some rows; elsewhere it reads once, few, many or a size class.

>once|TRBD2|TRBV5-8|TRBJ2-1
TGTGCCAGCAGCTTCGTTATAGCGGGAATTGGGTACAATGAGCAGTTCTTC
CASSFVIAGIGYNEQFF
>NA|NA|TRBV7-9|TRBJ1-1
TGTGCCAGCAGCCTACTCGAAGCTTTCTTT
CASSLLEAFF
>NA|NA|TRBV7-9|TRBJ1-4
TGTGCCAGCAGCCCACCCCGGGCAGGGAAGAGGGAAAAACTGTTTTTT
CASSPPRAGKREKLFF
>once|NA|TRBV14|TRBJ2-3
TGTGCCAGCAGCCAAACGGAGGGGACAGATACGCAGTATTTT
CASSQTEGTDTQYF
>NA|NA|TRBV7-6|TRBJ1-3
TGTGCCAGCAGCCAAGCTATTTTCCATACCTCTGGAAACACCATATATTTT
CASSQAIFHTSGNTIYF
>NA|TRBD1|TRBV7-9|TRBJ2-1
TGTGCCAGCAGCTTAGCTGGGACAGGCAACGGGGATGAGCAGTTCTTC
CASSLAGTGNGDEQFF
>NA|NA|TRBV5-5|TRBJ2-3
TGTGCCAGCAGCTTGGCCAGGGGTGAGGGAGCGAAAACAGATACGCAGTATTTT
CASSLARGEGAKTDTQYF
>NA|NA|TRBV27|TRBJ2-1
TGTGCCAGCAGTTCCTACGGGGATGAGCAGTTCTTC
CASSSYGDEQFF
>NA|NA|TRBV29-1|TRBJ1-1
TGCAGCGTTGATACGAACACTGAAGCTTTCTTT
CSVDTNTEAFF
>NA|NA|TRBV18|TRBJ2-2
TGTGCCAGCTCACCACCCCAGTCGAACACCGGGGAGCTGTTTTTT
CASSPPQSNTGELFF
>NA|TRBD1|TRBV6-5|TRBJ1-1
TGTGCCAGCAGTTACGGGACAGGGGGAAGAAACACTGAAGCTTTCTTT
CASSYGTGGRNTEAFF
>NA|TRBD1|TRBV7-9|TRBJ2-7
TGTGCCAGCACCCTAGGCCGGGACAGCAACTACGAGCAGTACTTC
CASTLGRDSNYEQYF
>NA|NA|TRBV9|TRBJ2-3
TGTGCCAGCAGCCCCTATGATGTAGATACGCAGTATTTT
CASSPYDVDTQYF
>few|NA|TRBV9|TRBJ2-7
TGTGCCAGCGGGGGGACAGACTCCTACGAGCAGTACTTC
CASGGTDSYEQYF
>NA|NA|TRBV10-1|TRBJ2-3
TGCGCCAGCAGCTCCTTTCCCACAGATACGCAGTATTTT
CASSSFPTDTQYF
>NA|TRBD2|TRBV7-9|TRBJ2-3
TGTGCCAGCAGCTGGGGGACTAGCGGGAACTTAGTTACGCAGTATTTT
CASSWGTSGNLVTQYF
>NA|NA|TRBV11-2|TRBJ2-2
TGTGCCAGCAGCCCCTGGGACGGCGACCCGAACACCGGGGAGCTGTTTTTT
CASSPWDGDPNTGELFF
>once|NA|TRBV5-8|TRBJ2-1
TGTGCCAGCAGCTGGTTAAACAATGAGCAGTTCTTC
CASSWLNNEQFF
>NA|TRBD1|TRBV29-1|TRBJ1-1
TGCAGCGCATTGACAGGGGGAGTATCTGAAGCTTTCTTT
CSALTGGVSEAFF
>NA|TRBD2|TRBV5-1|TRBJ2-1
TGCGCCAGCAGCTTGGAAGCGACTAGCGGGAGATTTTACAATGAGCAGTTCTTC
CASSLEATSGRFYNEQFF
>once|TRBD1|TRBV11-1|TRBJ2-2
TGTGCCAGCAGCTCCAGCAGACAGGGGCAGGACACCGGGGAGCTGTTTTTT
CASSSSRQGQDTGELFF
>NA|NA|TRBV29-1|TRBJ1-4
TGCAGCGTTGAAGTCGGAGGTACCAATGAAAAACTGTTTTTT
CSVEVGGTNEKLFF
>NA|TRBD2|TRBV27|TRBJ2-7
TGTGCCAGCAGTTCCGGGGACTACATATACGAGCAGTACTTC
CASSSGDYIYEQYF
>NA|NA|TRBV11-1|TRBJ2-5
TGTGCCAGCAGCCATCCGAGGAAACCCCAAGAGACCCAGTACTTC
CASSHPRKPQETQYF
>NA|TRBD2|TRBV27|TRBJ2-1
TGTGCCAGCAGTACACTAGCGAATGAGCAGTTCTTC
CASSTLANEQFF
>NA|NA|TRBV27|TRBJ2-6
TGTGCCAGCAGTTTATTTGCCTCTGGGGCCAACGTCCTGACTTTC
CASSLFASGANVLTF
>NA|TRBD1|TRBV10-3|TRBJ1-2
TGTGCCATCAGTGAAAACAGGGGTGACTATGGCTACACCTTC
CAISENRGDYGYTF